The rows below give T cell receptor beta chains drawn from one sample of a study of tumor-infiltrating lymphocytes in primary liver carcinoma. One entry per CDR3 protein, called by TCRdb with MiXCR from the multiplex PCR reads. Counted here are about 210,000 distinct CDR3 sequences, 85% occurring once; the ten biggest clones make up 15% to 20%. The source material was tumor tissue from primary liver carcinoma. Every receptor here comes from a man aged 35 to 55 with primary liver carcinoma and hepatitis B virus infection. CDR3s include the opening cysteine and the closing phenylalanine or tryptophan. Each record gives: clone size, D gene, V gene, J gene, CDR3 DNA, CDR3 protein. D genes are given only for firm matches. The size field is filled for only some rows; it gives once, few, many or a size class.

clone_size: .; d_call: .; v_call: TRBV12-3/TRBV12-4; j_call: TRBJ1-2; cdr3_nt: TGTGCCAACACCCCACGGGGAGAAAACTATGGCTACACCTTC; cdr3_aa: CANTPRGENYGYTF
clone_size: .; d_call: TRBD2; v_call: TRBV29-1; j_call: TRBJ2-1; cdr3_nt: TGCAGCGTTGGGACTAGCGCGAGCTACAATGAGCAATTCTTC; cdr3_aa: CSVGTSASYNEQFF
clone_size: .; d_call: .; v_call: TRBV5-1; j_call: TRBJ1-1; cdr3_nt: TGCGCCAGCAACTCCAGGGGACATCAGAACACTGAAGCTTTCTTT; cdr3_aa: CASNSRGHQNTEAFF
clone_size: once; d_call: TRBD2; v_call: TRBV2; j_call: TRBJ2-2; cdr3_nt: TGTGCCAGCAGTGAAACACGGCTAGCGGAGGCCATCGGGGAGCTGTTTTTT; cdr3_aa: CASSETRLAEAIGELFF
clone_size: .; d_call: .; v_call: TRBV29-1; j_call: TRBJ2-3; cdr3_nt: TGCAGCGTTGGGGGCGGGGCCGGCATCGCAGGTACGCAGTATTTT; cdr3_aa: CSVGGGAGIAGTQYF
clone_size: .; d_call: .; v_call: TRBV4-1; j_call: TRBJ1-4; cdr3_nt: TGCGCCAGCAGCCTCTGGGGGGTGACTAGTGAAAAACTTTTTTTT; cdr3_aa: CASSLWGVTSEKLFF
clone_size: once; d_call: .; v_call: TRBV6-1; j_call: TRBJ2-5; cdr3_nt: TGTGCCAGCAGTGAAAATTTAATGGGGGCGGCAGTTGGAGAGATCCAGTACTTC; cdr3_aa: CASSENLMGAAVGEIQYF
clone_size: .; d_call: TRBD1; v_call: TRBV4-1; j_call: TRBJ2-7; cdr3_nt: TGCGCCAGCAGCCATACTGCCGGGACAGGGCCGTGGTACGAGCAGTACTTC; cdr3_aa: CASSHTAGTGPWYEQYF
clone_size: .; d_call: .; v_call: TRBV11-2; j_call: TRBJ1-6; cdr3_nt: TGTGCTAGCAGCTTAGGGGACGACGGTTATAATCCACTCCTCCACTTT; cdr3_aa: CASSLGDDGYNPLLHF
clone_size: .; d_call: .; v_call: TRBV6-2/TRBV6-3; j_call: TRBJ2-7; cdr3_nt: TGTGCCAGTAGTTACTCCCCCATCTCCTACGAGCAGTACTTC; cdr3_aa: CASSYSPISYEQYF
clone_size: .; d_call: .; v_call: TRBV4-1; j_call: TRBJ2-2; cdr3_nt: TGCGCCAGCAGCACCCAATCGAGGGGGGCTGGGGAGCTGTTTTTT; cdr3_aa: CASSTQSRGAGELFF
clone_size: .; d_call: TRBD1; v_call: TRBV5-5; j_call: TRBJ2-2; cdr3_nt: TGCGCCAGAAGCCCAACCACAGGGGGCGAGAACACCGGGGAGCTGTTTTTT; cdr3_aa: CARSPTTGGENTGELFF
clone_size: .; d_call: .; v_call: TRBV6-4; j_call: TRBJ2-6; cdr3_nt: TGTGCATGCAGTGACCTCCCGGGGGCCAACGTCCTGACTTTC; cdr3_aa: CACSDLPGANVLTF
clone_size: .; d_call: TRBD2; v_call: TRBV11-2; j_call: TRBJ2-4; cdr3_nt: TGTCCCAGCAGCCCCGGGACTAGCGGGACCAATAACATTCAGTACTTC; cdr3_aa: CPSSPGTSGTNNIQYF
clone_size: .; d_call: .; v_call: TRBV11-2; j_call: TRBJ2-5; cdr3_nt: TGTGCCAGCAGCTCCGTCGGGCTAGTTCCAGAGACCCACTACTTC; cdr3_aa: CASSSVGLVPETHYF
clone_size: .; d_call: .; v_call: TRBV6-2/TRBV6-3; j_call: TRBJ2-7; cdr3_nt: TGTGCCAGCAGTTTGCACGCTACCTACGAGTGGTACTTC; cdr3_aa: CASSLHATYEWYF
clone_size: few; d_call: .; v_call: TRBV12-3/TRBV12-4; j_call: TRBJ2-2; cdr3_nt: TGTGCCAGTAGGTTTTTCGCCGGGGGATTTAACACCGGGGAGCTGTTTTTT; cdr3_aa: CASRFFAGGFNTGELFF
clone_size: .; d_call: .; v_call: TRBV6-6; j_call: TRBJ2-7; cdr3_nt: TGTGCCAGCAGTTACGGGTTGGGGGACCTAGGCGAAGAGCAGTACTTC; cdr3_aa: CASSYGLGDLGEEQYF
clone_size: .; d_call: TRBD2; v_call: TRBV11-2; j_call: TRBJ2-1; cdr3_nt: TGTGCCAGCAGCGGTACTAGCGGGATCTATTTTGAGCAGTTCTTC; cdr3_aa: CASSGTSGIYFEQFF
clone_size: few; d_call: .; v_call: TRBV6-2/TRBV6-3; j_call: TRBJ2-7; cdr3_nt: TGTGCCAGCAAACAGGGAGGCCCCACCTCCACTTACGAGCAGTACTTC; cdr3_aa: CASKQGGPTSTYEQYF
clone_size: many; d_call: TRBD2; v_call: TRBV5-1; j_call: TRBJ2-5; cdr3_nt: TGCGCCAGCAGCTTAATGACTAGCGGGAGGCCAGGAGAGACCCAGTACTTC; cdr3_aa: CASSLMTSGRPGETQYF
clone_size: .; d_call: .; v_call: TRBV11-1; j_call: TRBJ1-2; cdr3_nt: TGTGCCACTAGCTTGGTCCATAACTATGGTTACACCTTC; cdr3_aa: CATSLVHNYGYTF
clone_size: .; d_call: TRBD1; v_call: TRBV11-2; j_call: TRBJ2-5; cdr3_nt: TGTGCCAGCAGCTTAACAGGGGTGGGAGAGACACAGTACTTC; cdr3_aa: CASSLTGVGETQYF
clone_size: .; d_call: .; v_call: TRBV6-1; j_call: TRBJ2-4; cdr3_nt: TGTGCCAACAGTGGGGAGACAGGCTTTCAGAGGTCCAAAAACATTCAGTACTTC; cdr3_aa: CANSGETGFQRSKNIQYF
clone_size: .; d_call: .; v_call: TRBV29-1; j_call: TRBJ2-7; cdr3_nt: TGCAGCGCTGTGACATCTGGGACTGGCACTCCCTACGAGCAGTACTTC; cdr3_aa: CSAVTSGTGTPYEQYF
clone_size: many; d_call: TRBD1; v_call: TRBV7-9; j_call: TRBJ2-5; cdr3_nt: TGTGCCAGCAGCCGTGGACAGGGAGAGACCCAGTACTTC; cdr3_aa: CASSRGQGETQYF
clone_size: .; d_call: .; v_call: TRBV4-2; j_call: TRBJ2-5; cdr3_nt: TGTGCCAGCATCCAAGACCTGGGATCGGTGGAGACCCGGTGCTTC; cdr3_aa: CASIQDLGSVETRCF